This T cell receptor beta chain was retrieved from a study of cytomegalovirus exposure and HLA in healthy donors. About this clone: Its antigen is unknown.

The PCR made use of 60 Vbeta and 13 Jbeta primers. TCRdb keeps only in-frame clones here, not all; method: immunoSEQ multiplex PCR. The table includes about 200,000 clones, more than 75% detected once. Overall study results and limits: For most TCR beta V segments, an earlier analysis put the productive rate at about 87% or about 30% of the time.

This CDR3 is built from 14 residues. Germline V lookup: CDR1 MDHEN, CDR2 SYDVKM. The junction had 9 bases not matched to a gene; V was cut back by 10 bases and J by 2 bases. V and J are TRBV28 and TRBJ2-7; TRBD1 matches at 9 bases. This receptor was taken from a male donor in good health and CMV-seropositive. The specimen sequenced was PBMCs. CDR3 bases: TGTGCCACCTCGCTCGGGACAGGGCCCTACGAGCAGTACTTC. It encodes CATSLGTGPYEQYF.